This passage covers 32 T cell receptor beta chains from one sample sequenced in a study of T cell responses to AZD1222 COVID-19 vaccine (TCRdb year 2021). Per the publication, the time point label means: baseline before first vaccination. Preparation of the library involved the immunoSEQ multiplex PCR assay. Drawn from immuneACCESS, this table holds only the in-frame rearrangements with V and J called that TCRdb kept. Clones are partly lost; checked studies trace under half to an unresolved V gene and leave the rest unexplained. This sample comprises 55,000 to 65,000 clones, 75% to 90% of them detected only once. The ten largest clones add up to over 13% of the sample. The input for sequencing was peripheral blood, taken on day 0 of AZD1222 vaccination. The receptors come from an adult in good health.

The chain uses TRBV12-3 or TRBV12-4 and TRBJ2-7, with no clear D. The CDR3 covers 12 residues. With 6 bases removed from V and 4 bases from J, the gap between germline ends came to 10 bases. CDR3 coding DNA: TGTGCCAGCAGCTTCGACGAATACGAGCAGTACTTC. The encoded protein is CASSFDEYEQYF.

This chain uses TRBV2 with TRBJ2-7; tentative D call: TRBD1 (5 bases). This CDR3 region has 13 residues. Germline values: CDR1 SNHLY, CDR2 FYNNEI. Trimming stripped 8 bases from V and 6 bases from J, with 17 bases between. CDR3 region: CASQMTDRLEQYF. CDR3 nucleotides: TGTGCCAGCCAAATGACAGACCGCCTCGAGCAGTACTTC.

J is TRBJ2-1 and V is TRBV10-3, with D maybe TRBD1 (5 bases). The germline CDR1 and CDR2 sequences are ENHRY and SYGVKD. Trimming cost V 7 bases and J 9 bases, with 16 bases left between them. This CDR3 spans 13 amino acids. The CDR3: CAITQDNQGEQFF. The CDR3 bases are TGTGCCATCACCCAGGATAATCAGGGTGAGCAGTTCTTC.

The sample holds one count of this clone. V and J are TRBV18 and TRBJ1-2; 11 nucleotides align to TRBD1. Trimming removed 6 bases from V and 3 bases from J; junction bases left unmatched: 3. This CDR3 region has 14 residues. From germline, CDR1 is KGHSH and CDR2 LQKENI. CDR3 sequence (DNA): TGTGCCAGCTCCGGGACAGGGGGTTACTATGGCTACACCTTC. This encodes CASSGTGGYYGYTF. Filled out from reference TRBV18 and TRBJ1-2, the complete variable domain reads NAGVMQNPRHLVRRRGQEARLRCSPMKGHSHVYWYRQLPEEGLKFMVYLQKENIIDESGMPKERFSAEFPKEGPSILRIQQVVRGDSAAYFCASSGTGGYYGYTFGSGTRLTVV.

The chain couples TRBV12-3 or TRBV12-4 to TRBJ1-5, with D maybe TRBD1 (5 bases). This CDR3 is built from 12 residues. The germline V and J ends were trimmed by 1 base and 13 bases, with 11 bases remaining between them. The chain's CDR3 is CASSLEGTGQHF. For the CDR3, the DNA is TGTGCCAGCAGTTTAGAGGGGACGGGTCAGCATTTT.

V gene TRBV7-9 combines with J gene TRBJ2-4; no clear D. The V end lost 7 bases, the J end lost 0 bases, and 19 bases lay between the germline ends. The CDR3 is 17 residues long. The V gene's germline CDR1 is SEHNR and CDR2 FQNEAQ (reference sequence). CDR3 in amino acids: CASIDTDVDLAKNIQYF. The DNA for the CDR3 is TGTGCCAGCATCGACACCGATGTTGACCTAGCCAAAAACATTCAGTACTTC.

A single count supports this clone. The chain joins TRBV5-4 to TRBJ2-6; 11 bases are a match to TRBD1. The CDR3 length is 18 residues. After removal of 3 bases from V and 4 bases from J, the junction contained 9 bases not matched to a gene. Germline V lookup: CDR1 SGHNT, CDR2 YYREEE (reference sequence). The CDR3 loop reads CASSYRTGGASGANVLTF. CDR3 DNA: TGTGCCAGCAGCTACCGGACAGGGGGCGCTTCCGGGGCCAACGTCCTGACTTTC.

The chain uses TRBV5-1 and TRBJ2-5; D gene unclear. Trimming pared 2 bases from V and 4 bases from J, leaving 3 bases between. The germline gives CDR1 SGHRS, CDR2 YFSETQ. The CDR3 sequence is 11 residues long. As DNA, the CDR3 is TGCGCCAGCAGCTTAAGAGAGACCCAGTACTTC. Translating it yields CASSLRETQYF.

The chain is built from TRBV6-1 and TRBJ1-6, with TRBD1 matching over 7 bases. V shed 4 bases and J 9 bases; nucleotides not matched to a gene: 9. The CDR3 is 15 residues long. Germline V CDR1 and CDR2: MNHNS, SASEGT. The CDR3 loop is CASSGAGGGSSPLHF. CDR3 in DNA: TGTGCCAGCAGTGGGGCGGGAGGGGGCAGTTCACCCCTCCACTTT.

Only a few counts were recorded for this clone. The gene calls are TRBV9 and TRBJ2-7; D ambiguous. V lost 0 bases and J lost 6, with 13 bases in between. The germline V gene has CDR1 SGDLS and CDR2 YYNGEE. The CDR3 consists of 14 residues. The CDR3 DNA reads as TGTGCCAGCAGCGTAGCTACGGCTAGTGTCGAGCAGTACTTC. Its protein product is CASSVATASVEQYF. Filled out from reference TRBV9 and TRBJ2-7, the complete variable domain reads DSGVTQTPKHLITATGQRVTLRCSPRSGDLSVYWYQQSLDQGLQFLIQYYNGEERAKGNILERFSAQQFPDLHSELNLSSLELGDSALYFCASSVATASVEQYFGPGTRLTVT.

The genes are TRBV3-1 (or the pseudogene TRBV3-2) and TRBJ1-2; 10 nucleotides line up with TRBD1. Trimming took 0 bases from V and 2 from J; bases not matched to a gene: 6. The germline V gene encodes CDR1 LGHDT and CDR2 YNNKEL (reference sequence). This CDR3 is built from 17 residues. CDR3 sequence: CASSQDWGQGLNYGYTF. CDR3 DNA: TGTGCCAGCAGCCAAGATTGGGGACAGGGGTTGAACTATGGCTACACCTTC.

V and J are TRBV14 and TRBJ1-1; D remains ambiguous. CDR3 length equals 14 residues. V shed 2 bases and J shed 4 bases, with 11 bases lying between them. Per germline, CDR1 SGHDN and CDR2 FVKESK. CDR3 DNA sequence: TGTGCCAGCAGCCAATATTCTCTGGCCACTGAAGCTTTCTTT. This sequence encodes CASSQYSLATEAFF.

The chain joins TRBV11-2 to TRBJ1-5, with D possibly TRBD1 on 5 matching bases. Per germline, CDR1 SGHAT and CDR2 FQNNGV. Trimming took 6 bases from V and 6 from J, leaving 12 bases between them. The CDR3 loop spans 13 amino acids. The CDR3 here is CASSQVGVQPQHF. In DNA form, the CDR3 reads TGTGCCAGCAGTCAAGTGGGGGTTCAGCCCCAGCATTTT. Together with reference TRBV11-2 and TRBJ1-5, the CDR3 gives the full variable domain: EAGVAQSPRYKIIEKRQSVAFWCNPISGHATLYWYQQILGQGPKLLIQFQNNGVVDDSQLPKDRFSAERLKGVDSTLKIQPAKLEDSAVYLCASSQVGVQPQHFGDGTRLSIL.

The chain joins TRBV5-4 to TRBJ2-2, with TRBD1 matching 7 bases. After removal of 1 base from V and 3 bases from J, the junction contained 9 bases not matched to a gene. CDR1 is SGHNT and CDR2 is YYREEE in the germline V gene (reference sequence). CDR3 length equals 17 residues. CDR3 loop: CASSLPDRVQDTGELFF. CDR3 nucleotides: TGTGCCAGCAGCTTGCCCGACAGGGTCCAAGACACCGGGGAGCTGTTTTTT.

V and J are TRBV10-3 and TRBJ1-4, with D uncertain. The CDR3 runs to 13 residues. The germline gives CDR1 ENHRY, CDR2 SYGVKD. V was trimmed by 4 bases and J by 8 bases, leaving 11 bases between them. The CDR3 DNA follows: TGTGCCATCAGTGTACGGGTCGGCGAAAAACTGTTTTTT. This gives the protein CAISVRVGEKLFF.

Relative to its sample, this clone is medium-sized. This chain connects TRBV10-3 to TRBJ2-1, with 7 bases lining up with TRBD2. From germline, CDR1 is ENHRY and CDR2 SYGVKD. With V trimmed by 6 bases and J by 5 bases, 4 bases remained unmatched. CDR3 size: 13 residues. Here the CDR3 DNA reads TGTGCCATCAGAAGCGGGGACGACAATGAGCAGTTCTTC. Residues: CAIRSGDDNEQFF.

The chain is built from TRBV2 and TRBJ2-1; the D is unclear. Looked up from germline, CDR1 is SNHLY and CDR2 is FYNNEI. Trimming removed 6 bases at V and 7 bases at J, with 13 bases between. This CDR3 comprises 13 residues. CDR3 nucleotides: TGTGCCAGCAGCTCCGGCGGCCTTAATGAGCAGTTCTTC. As protein: CASSSGGLNEQFF.

This clone appeared once. The gene calls are TRBV27 and TRBJ2-1; D could derive from TRBD1 or TRBD2 (5 bases each). Germline V gene sequence: CDR1 MNHEY, CDR2 SMNVEV (reference sequence). Trimming stripped 6 bases from V and 11 bases from J, with 17 bases between. The CDR3 has 13 residues. The CDR3 loop reads CASSSSPGTQQFF. The CDR3 DNA follows: TGTGCCAGCAGCTCTTCTCCGGGGACCCAGCAGTTCTTC.

The rearrangement links TRBV6-2 or TRBV6-3 to TRBJ1-2, with 7 bases identical to TRBD1. CDR1 MNHEY and CDR2 SVGEGT come from the germline V gene. V dropped 6 bases and J dropped 8; count of bases not matched to a gene: 12. The CDR3 sequence is 14 residues long. The CDR3 bases are TGTGCCAGCAGCCCCACGGACAGGTCGAGAGGCTACACCTTC. Amino acid sequence: CASSPTDRSRGYTF.

The chain uses TRBV28 and TRBJ1-2; 7 bases match TRBD1. CDR3 length equals 14 residues. Germline loops: CDR1 MDHEN, CDR2 SYDVKM. V lost 2 bases to trimming and J lost 2 bases; unmatched junction nucleotides: 2. The CDR3 bases are TGTGCCAGCAGTTTAACAGGGGACAACTATGGCTACACCTTC. Residues: CASSLTGDNYGYTF.

V and J are TRBV28 and TRBJ2-7; 7 nucleotides agree with TRBD1. CDR1 is MDHEN, CDR2 SYDVKM, per germline. CDR3 size: 13 residues. V shed 4 bases, J shed 7 bases, and the junction held 7 bases outside the gene matches. Here the CDR3 reads CASSSVQGREQYF. The CDR3 DNA follows: TGTGCCAGCAGTTCCGTACAGGGGCGAGAGCAGTACTTC. Complete variable domain (other parts from reference TRBV28 and TRBJ2-7): DVKVTQSSRYLVKRTGEKVFLECVQDMDHENMFWYRQDPGLGLRLIYFSYDVKMKEKGDIPEGYSVSREKKERFSLILESASTNQTSMYLCASSSVQGREQYFGPGTRLTVT.

V usage is TRBV5-1 and J usage is TRBJ2-2; D call uncertain. Germline V gene sequence: CDR1 SGHRS, CDR2 YFSETQ. The CDR3 spans 12 residues. V shed 2 bases and J shed 6 bases, with 5 bases lying between them. The CDR3 sequence is CASSLYPGELFF. CDR3 nucleotide sequence: TGCGCCAGCAGCTTATATCCCGGGGAGCTGTTTTTT.

This clone was counted once. The genes are TRBV13 and TRBJ2-7, with D possibly being TRBD1 (7 bases). V was shortened by 5 bases and J by 4 bases, with 24 bases between the two germline ends. This CDR3 is built from 17 residues. Germline values: CDR1 PRHDT, CDR2 FYEKMQ (reference sequence). CDR3 protein: CASSPRRGQLLNYEQYF. In DNA, the CDR3 is TGTGCCAGCAGCCCAAGGAGGGGACAGCTGCTAAATTACGAGCAGTACTTC.

The gene calls are TRBV7-9 and TRBJ2-5; 11 bases fit TRBD2. The CDR3 contains 15 residues. Trimming took 5 bases from V and 4 from J; bases not matched to a gene: 6. Germline values: CDR1 SEHNR, CDR2 FQNEAQ (reference sequence). CDR3 nucleotides: TGTGCCAGCAGCCCCTTAGCGGGGGGGGCAGAGACCCAGTACTTC. This sequence encodes CASSPLAGGAETQYF.

V is TRBV7-6 and J is TRBJ1-6; no definite D call. With 1 base removed from V and 7 bases from J, the gap between germline ends came to 5 bases. The germline CDR1 and CDR2 sequences are SGHVS and FNYEAQ. The CDR3 is made up of 13 amino acids. DNA for the CDR3: TGTGCCAGCAGCTTAGACGGGAATTCACCCCTCCACTTT. This translates into CASSLDGNSPLHF.

CDR3 protein: CASSNINTEAFF. CDR3 nucleotides: TGTGCCAGTAGTAATATAAACACTGAAGCTTTCTTT. The gene calls are TRBV19 and TRBJ1-1; D gene ambiguous. V lost 4 bases, J lost 2 bases, and 5 bases lay in between. The CDR3 has 12 residues. Germline assignment: CDR1 LNHDA and CDR2 SQIVND (reference sequence).

This clone was found once. The CDR3, as DNA: TGTGCCAGCAGCCAATCCAGCTCCTACAATGAGCAGTTCTTC. Its translation is CASSQSSSYNEQFF. The chain uses TRBV11-3 and TRBJ2-1; no firm D call. Trimming removed 5 bases at V and 0 bases at J, with 8 bases between. The length of the CDR3 is 14 residues. Germline CDR1 and CDR2: SGHNT and YENEEA.

This clone appeared a single time. The rearrangement uses TRBV4-1 and TRBJ1-4; D is ambiguous. This CDR3 has 16 residues. V lost 1 base to trimming and J lost 4 bases, with 13 bases between them. From germline, CDR1 is MGHRA and CDR2 YSYEKL. CDR3 sequence: CASSQGVIGGNEKLFF. Here the CDR3 DNA reads TGCGCCAGCAGCCAAGGGGTAATCGGTGGTAATGAAAAACTGTTTTTT.

The chain recombines TRBV2 with TRBJ1-5, with a weak D call TRBD1 (5 bases). Germline CDR1 SNHLY, CDR2 FYNNEI. The length of the CDR3 is 14 residues. The V gene lost 7 bases and the J gene lost 6 bases, with 16 bases spanning the gap. CDR3 nucleotides: TGTGCCAGCACCCAGGGAGGGGATGGTCAGCCCCAGCATTTT. Its translation is CASTQGGDGQPQHF.

This sequence joins TRBV6-5 and TRBJ1-5, with D hard to call. Trimming shortened V by 6 bases and J by 7 bases, and 10 bases separated the two germline ends. This CDR3 is built from 12 residues. Per germline, CDR1 MNHEY and CDR2 SVGAGI. The CDR3 spells CASSQPGQPQHF. The DNA for the CDR3 is TGTGCCAGCAGCCAGCCGGGGCAGCCCCAGCATTTT.

V usage is TRBV18 and J usage is TRBJ1-1; 7 bases map to TRBD1. The CDR3 runs 13 residues. V dropped 4 bases and J dropped 12; count of bases not matched to a gene: 11. Germline V lookup: CDR1 KGHSH, CDR2 LQKENI. This chain's CDR3 is CASSRRQGIGTFF. CDR3 DNA: TGTGCCAGCTCACGACGACAGGGTATTGGGACTTTCTTT.

Here the CDR3 reads CASSQSGSWYGYTF. The DNA for the CDR3 is TGTGCCAGCAGCCAATCAGGGTCGTGGTATGGCTACACCTTC. The chain recombines TRBV11-2 with TRBJ1-2, with D possibly matching TRBD1 (5 bases). CDR3 length: 14 residues. CDR1 is SGHAT and CDR2 is FQNNGV in the germline V gene. Trimming took off 5 bases at V and 5 bases at J, with 15 bases between the two ends.